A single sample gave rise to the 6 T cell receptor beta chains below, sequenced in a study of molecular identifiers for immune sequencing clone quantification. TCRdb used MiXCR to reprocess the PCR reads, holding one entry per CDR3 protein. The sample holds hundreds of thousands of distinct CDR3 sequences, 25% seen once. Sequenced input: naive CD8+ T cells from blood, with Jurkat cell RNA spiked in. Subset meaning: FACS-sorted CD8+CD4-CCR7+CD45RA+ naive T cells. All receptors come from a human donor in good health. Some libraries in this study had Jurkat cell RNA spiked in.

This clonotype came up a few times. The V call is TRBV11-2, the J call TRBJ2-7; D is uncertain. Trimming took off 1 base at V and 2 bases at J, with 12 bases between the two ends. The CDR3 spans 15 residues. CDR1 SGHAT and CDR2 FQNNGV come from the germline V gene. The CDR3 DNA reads TGTGCCAGCAGCTTAGGGGTAAACCCTACCTACGAGCAGTACTTC. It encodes CASSLGVNPTYEQYF.

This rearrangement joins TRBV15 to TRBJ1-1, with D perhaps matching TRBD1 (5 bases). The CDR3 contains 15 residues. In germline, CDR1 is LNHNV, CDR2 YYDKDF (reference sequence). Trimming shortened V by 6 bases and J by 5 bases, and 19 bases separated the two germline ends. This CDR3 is CATRLRAGPGTEAFF. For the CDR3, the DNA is TGTGCCACCAGGCTTAGGGCGGGGCCTGGGACTGAAGCTTTCTTT.

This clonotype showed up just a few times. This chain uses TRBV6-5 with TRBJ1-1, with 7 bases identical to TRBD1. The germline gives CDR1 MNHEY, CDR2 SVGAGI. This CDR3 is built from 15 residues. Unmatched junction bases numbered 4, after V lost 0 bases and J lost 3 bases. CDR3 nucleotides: TGTGCCAGCAGTTACTCGCCAGGGGGTCACACTGAAGCTTTCTTT. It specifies CASSYSPGGHTEAFF.

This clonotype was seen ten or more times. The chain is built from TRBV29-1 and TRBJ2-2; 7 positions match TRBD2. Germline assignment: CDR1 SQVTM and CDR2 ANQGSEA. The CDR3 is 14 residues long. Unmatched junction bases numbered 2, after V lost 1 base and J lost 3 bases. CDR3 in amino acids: CSVEGDYYTGELFF. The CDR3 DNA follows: TGCAGCGTTGAAGGGGACTACTACACCGGGGAGCTGTTTTTT.

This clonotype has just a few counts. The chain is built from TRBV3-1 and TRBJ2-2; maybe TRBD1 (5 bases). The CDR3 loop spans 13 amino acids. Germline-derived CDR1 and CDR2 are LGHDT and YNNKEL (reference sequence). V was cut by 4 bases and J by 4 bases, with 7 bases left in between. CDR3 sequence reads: CASSPRVTGELFF. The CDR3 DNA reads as TGTGCCAGCAGCCCCAGGGTCACCGGGGAGCTGTTTTTT. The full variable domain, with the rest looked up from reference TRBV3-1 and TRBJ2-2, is DTAVSQTPKYLVTQMGNDKSIKCEQNLGHDTMYWYKQDSKKFLKIMFSYNNKELIINETVPNRFSPKSPDKAHLNLHINSLELGDSAVYFCASSPRVTGELFFGEGSRLTVL.

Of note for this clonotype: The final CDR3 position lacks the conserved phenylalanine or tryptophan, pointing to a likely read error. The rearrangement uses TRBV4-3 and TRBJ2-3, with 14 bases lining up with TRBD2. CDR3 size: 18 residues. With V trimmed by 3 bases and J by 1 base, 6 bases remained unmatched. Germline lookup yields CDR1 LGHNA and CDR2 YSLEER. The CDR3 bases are TGCGCCAGCAGCCAGACCGGACTAGCGGGAGGACGCACAGATACGCAGTATTAT. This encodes CASSQTGLAGGRTDTQYY.